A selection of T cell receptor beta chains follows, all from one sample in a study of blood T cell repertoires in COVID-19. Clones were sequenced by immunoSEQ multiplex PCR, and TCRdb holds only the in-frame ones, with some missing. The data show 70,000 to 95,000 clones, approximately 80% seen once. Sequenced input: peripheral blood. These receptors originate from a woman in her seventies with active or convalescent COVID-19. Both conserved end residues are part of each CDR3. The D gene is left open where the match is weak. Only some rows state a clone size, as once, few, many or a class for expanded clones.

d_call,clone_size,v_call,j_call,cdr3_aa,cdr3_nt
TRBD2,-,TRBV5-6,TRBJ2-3,CASSYRLALTDTQYF,TGTGCCAGCAGCTATCGACTAGCCCTCACAGATACGCAGTATTTT
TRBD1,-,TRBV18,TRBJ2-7,CASSPTGTAYEQYF,TGTGCCAGCTCACCAACCGGGACAGCCTACGAGCAGTACTTC
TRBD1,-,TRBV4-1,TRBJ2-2,CASSSLRTGAYSGELFF,TGCGCCAGCTCGTCGCTTAGGACAGGGGCTTACTCCGGGGAGCTGTTTTTT
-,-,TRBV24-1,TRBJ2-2,CATSDATLNTGELFF,TGTGCCACCAGTGATGCGACTTTGAACACCGGGGAGCTGTTTTTT
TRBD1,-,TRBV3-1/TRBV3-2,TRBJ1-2,CASSRRTGEHGYTF,TGTGCCAGCAGCCGACGGACAGGGGAGCATGGCTACACCTTC
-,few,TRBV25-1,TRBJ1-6,CASSESGYNSPLHF,TGTGCCAGCAGTGAGTCGGGGTACAATTCACCCCTCCACTTT
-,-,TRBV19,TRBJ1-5,CASSQTGTRTQPQHF,TGTGCCAGTAGTCAAACCGGGACACGGACTCAGCCCCAGCATTTT
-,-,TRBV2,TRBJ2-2,CASTLRTGGTTGELFF,TGTGCCAGCACCCTTAGGACAGGCGGGACCACCGGGGAGCTGTTTTTT
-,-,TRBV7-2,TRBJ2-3,CASRSSVNTQYF,TGTGCCAGCAGATCTAGCGTCAATACGCAGTATTTT
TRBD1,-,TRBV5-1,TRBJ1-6,CASSWGQSDSPLHF,TGCGCCAGCAGCTGGGGACAGTCGGATTCACCCCTCCACTTT
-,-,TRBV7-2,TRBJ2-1,CASSPTRQGEQFF,TGTGCCAGCAGCCCCACCCGTCAGGGTGAGCAGTTCTTC
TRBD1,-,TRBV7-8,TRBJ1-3,CASSPNAGRGRNTIYF,TGTGCCAGCAGCCCAAACGCGGGCAGGGGGAGAAACACCATATATTTT
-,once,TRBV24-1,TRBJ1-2,CATSDPRTASYGYTF,TGTGCCACCAGTGACCCCCGGACAGCTAGCTATGGCTACACCTTC
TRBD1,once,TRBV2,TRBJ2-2,CASRTPGQGLRELFF,TGTGCCAGCAGAACGCCGGGACAGGGTCTCAGGGAGCTGTTTTTT
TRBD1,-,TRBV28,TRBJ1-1,CASSRGLGTEAFF,TGTGCCAGCAGTAGGGGGCTGGGGACTGAAGCTTTCTTT
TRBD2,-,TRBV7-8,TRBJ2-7,CASRRTSGTYEQYF,TGTGCCAGCAGGAGGACTAGCGGTACCTACGAGCAGTACTTC
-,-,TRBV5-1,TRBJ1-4,CASSLSGGGPEKLFF,TGCGCCAGCAGCCTCTCCGGGGGAGGACCTGAAAAACTGTTTTTT
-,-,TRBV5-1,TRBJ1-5,CASSLVPGSNQPQHF,TGCGCCAGCAGCTTAGTCCCCGGGAGCAATCAGCCCCAGCATTTT
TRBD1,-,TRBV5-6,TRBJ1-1,CASSLYRGGTEAFF,TGTGCCAGCAGCTTGTACAGGGGGGGCACTGAAGCTTTCTTT
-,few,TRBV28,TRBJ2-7,CASSRRQVLVTRQYF,TGTGCCAGCAGCCGCCGACAGGTCCTAGTTACGAGGCAGTACTTC
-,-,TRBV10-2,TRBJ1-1,CASSVGGRNTEAFF,TGCGCCAGCAGTGTAGGGGGTAGGAACACTGAAGCTTTCTTT
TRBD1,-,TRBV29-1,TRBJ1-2,CSVEGQGARGYTF,TGCAGCGTTGAGGGACAGGGGGCGAGAGGCTACACCTTC
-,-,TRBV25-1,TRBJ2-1,CASSVVEGRSEQFF,TGTGCCAGCAGTGTAGTAGAGGGGAGGAGTGAGCAGTTCTTC